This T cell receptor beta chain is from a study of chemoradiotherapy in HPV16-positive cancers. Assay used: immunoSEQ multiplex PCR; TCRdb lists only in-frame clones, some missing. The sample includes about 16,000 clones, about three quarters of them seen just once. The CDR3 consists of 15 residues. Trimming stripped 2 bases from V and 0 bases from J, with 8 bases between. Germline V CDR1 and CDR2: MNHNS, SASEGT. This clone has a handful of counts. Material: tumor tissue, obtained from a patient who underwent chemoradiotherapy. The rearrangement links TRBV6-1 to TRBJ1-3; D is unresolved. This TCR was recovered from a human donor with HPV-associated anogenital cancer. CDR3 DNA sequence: TGTGCCAGCAGTGAACGGATAAGCTCTGGAAACACCATATATTTT. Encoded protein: CASSERISSGNTIYF.